The rows below give T cell receptor beta chains drawn from one sample of a study of beta chain features in type 1 diabetes. Clones were sequenced by immunoSEQ multiplex PCR, and TCRdb holds only the in-frame ones, with some missing. The sample lists about 120,000 clones; over 15% were seen once. The material sequenced was central memory CD4+ T cells from blood. These receptor sequences come from a man aged 25 to 40 with type 1 diabetes. Each CDR3 is given without its conserved first and last residue. The order of the fields is CDR3 protein, J gene, clone size, V gene. Size tells how often a clone was seen (once, few, many) or the class of an expanded clone, and some rows leave it out.

ASSEFGQGHEQY | TRBJ2-7 | few | TRBV25-1
ASSATGGLIPRYT | TRBJ1-2 | NA | TRBV9
ASSRLVNTEAF | TRBJ1-1 | NA | TRBV6-5
ASSDYLDRGQHEQF | TRBJ2-1 | NA | TRBV5-6
SVGAAEYGYT | TRBJ1-2 | NA | TRBV29-1
ASSTTTGLNTGELF | TRBJ2-2 | many | TRBV9
ASSADPNSYNEQF | TRBJ2-1 | NA | TRBV5-4
ASSASTGSPLH | TRBJ1-6 | NA | TRBV9
ASSSRLAGLYNEQF | TRBJ2-1 | few | TRBV5-1
ASSLLSMVGNQPQH | TRBJ1-5 | NA | TRBV2
ASRGGTGENTQY | TRBJ2-3 | NA | TRBV11-3
AWSTFGAGDQPQH | TRBJ1-5 | few | TRBV30
ASSLDWTDTQY | TRBJ2-3 | NA | TRBV7-7
ASSSRTGDYEQY | TRBJ2-7 | NA | TRBV5-1
ATSSDSHNEQF | TRBJ2-1 | NA | TRBV15
ASSLPGSSYNEQF | TRBJ2-1 | few | TRBV5-4
ASSVGDRGSPLH | TRBJ1-6 | NA | TRBV9
ASSQVQGIYGYT | TRBJ1-2 | NA | TRBV4-3
ASSYLGQEYQPQH | TRBJ1-5 | NA | TRBV6-6
SVALAGAYNEQF | TRBJ2-1 | NA | TRBV29-1
AWNSGGAVDTQY | TRBJ2-3 | many | TRBV30
ASRNNRDEKLF | TRBJ1-4 | few | TRBV5-1
SVVTGIYEQY | TRBJ2-7 | NA | TRBV29-1
AISNEQGLDNEQF | TRBJ2-1 | few | TRBV10-3
ASSLDRGQPSFTELF | TRBJ2-2 | few | TRBV14
ASSLGGGHTDTQY | TRBJ2-3 | NA | TRBV7-2
ASSSTSLGGGYEQY | TRBJ2-7 | NA | TRBV6-5
ASSLTRWETQY | TRBJ2-5 | NA | TRBV11-3
ASTLAGGDQETQY | TRBJ2-5 | NA | TRBV7-2
AISREGLAGEKTQY | TRBJ2-5 | many | TRBV10-3
ASSLSGGATYEQY | TRBJ2-7 | NA | TRBV27
ASSLGTGTYNEQF | TRBJ2-1 | few | TRBV7-6
ASSVVGFPQETQY | TRBJ2-5 | few | TRBV9
ASSTGTASYGYT | TRBJ1-2 | NA | TRBV5-1
ASSWEGRRTEAF | TRBJ1-1 | NA | TRBV2
ATSREGQGANEQF | TRBJ2-1 | NA | TRBV15
ASSELGPSSYNEQF | TRBJ2-1 | many | TRBV6-1
ASTTSGDSYEQY | TRBJ2-7 | few | TRBV18
ASRDSQGSEAF | TRBJ1-1 | NA | TRBV6-1
ASSSPGQGLKNIQY | TRBJ2-4 | NA | TRBV6-5
ASSWDRSNTGELF | TRBJ2-2 | NA | TRBV11-2
ASSLYLKEGSTSYEQY | TRBJ2-7 | NA | TRBV5-6
ASSYDNSPLH | TRBJ1-6 | NA | TRBV5-1
AWSVTGAHTQY | TRBJ2-3 | NA | TRBV30
ASRRATNEKLF | TRBJ1-4 | NA | TRBV2
ASSSGLAYNEQF | TRBJ2-1 | NA | TRBV11-3
ASSFGQGWQPQH | TRBJ1-5 | few | TRBV7-8
ASSFTSGGTDTQY | TRBJ2-3 | NA | TRBV5-1
ASSLVFPGDYT | TRBJ1-2 | NA | TRBV7-2
ASSSTLGTQY | TRBJ2-3 | many | TRBV11-2
ASSPSPTNEKLF | TRBJ1-4 | NA | TRBV5-1
ASGSGTSGQETQY | TRBJ2-5 | few | TRBV12-5
ASSSQDKETQY | TRBJ2-5 | NA | TRBV11-3